These T cell receptor beta chains were read from a single sample in a study of control samples from healthy donors and cancer patients. Data came from immunoSEQ multiplex PCR; TCRdb stores just in-frame clones and leaves some out. The sample contains approximately 49,000 clones, 65% to 90% of which appear only once. What was sequenced was PBMCs. These receptors were taken from a woman aged 50 to 60 with lung cancer. Each CDR3 is given with its conserved first and last residue. The order of the fields is V gene, D gene, clone size, J gene, CDR3 DNA, CDR3 protein. D genes are given only for firm matches. The listing skips clone size in some rows; elsewhere it reads once, few, many or a size class.

TRBV9,TRBD2,-,TRBJ2-2,TGTGCCAGCAGCGCGGAGGTCCGGGGGGTTCACTTCGCGAACACCGGGGAGCTGTTTTTT,CASSAEVRGVHFANTGELFF
TRBV14,-,once,TRBJ1-2,TGTGCCAGCAGCTCAGTAGGCTATGGCTACACCTTC,CASSSVGYGYTF
TRBV27,-,-,TRBJ1-1,TGTGCCAGCAGTTTGAGGGGAGTAGGGGAAGCTTTCTTT,CASSLRGVGEAFF
TRBV24-1,TRBD1,few,TRBJ1-2,TGTGCCACCAGTGTATCCGGGACAGCTGTTGGCTACACCTTC,CATSVSGTAVGYTF
TRBV28,-,-,TRBJ1-1,TGTGCCAGCAGTTTATTATGGGGATTCACTGAAGCTTTCTTT,CASSLLWGFTEAFF
TRBV29-1,-,-,TRBJ2-2,TGCAGCGCCTCGGGAACCGGACAGAACACCGGGGAGCTGTTTTTT,CSASGTGQNTGELFF
TRBV6-1,-,-,TRBJ2-7,TGTGCCAGCAGTGAAGCGTTCTCGCGTGGTTTCGCCTACGAGCAGTACTTC,CASSEAFSRGFAYEQYF
TRBV5-4,-,-,TRBJ2-1,TGTGCCAGCAGCTTGGGACTAATCGGATACGGGAATGAGCAGTTCTTC,CASSLGLIGYGNEQFF
TRBV6-2/TRBV6-3,-,-,TRBJ1-5,TGTGCCAGCAGTTCGATCGGGGGGGGTAGCAATCAGCCCCAGCATTTT,CASSSIGGGSNQPQHF
TRBV28,-,-,TRBJ2-5,TGTGCCAGCAGACTCCCGAGGGTGGAGACCCAGTACTTC,CASRLPRVETQYF
TRBV9,-,-,TRBJ2-3,TGTGCCAGCAGCTTCACATTCGGGGGAGATACGCAGTATTTT,CASSFTFGGDTQYF
TRBV4-3,-,-,TRBJ1-1,TGCGCCAGCAGCCAAGATTTCACTCAGAACACTGAAGCTTTCTTT,CASSQDFTQNTEAFF
TRBV18,-,-,TRBJ2-2,TGTGCCAGCTCATCCTTCGCATCCGTTAACACCGGGGAGCTGTTTTTT,CASSSFASVNTGELFF
TRBV18,TRBD1,once,TRBJ1-2,TGTGCCAGCTCAGACCTGTTACAGGGGATAATCTATGGCTACACCTTC,CASSDLLQGIIYGYTF
TRBV5-6,-,-,TRBJ1-1,TGTGCCAGCAGCGGCTGGGCAGGTTACGGTACTGAAGCTTTCTTT,CASSGWAGYGTEAFF
TRBV28,-,-,TRBJ1-5,TGTGCCAGCATAAAGGACAATCAGCCCCAGCATTTT,CASIKDNQPQHF
TRBV5-5,-,-,TRBJ2-5,TGTGCCAGCAGCTTGGGGGTAGGCGCCCGGGGGACCCAGTACTTC,CASSLGVGARGTQYF
TRBV24-1,TRBD1,-,TRBJ2-3,TGTGCCACCAGTGATGAGGGACAGGGAAGTACAGATACGCAGTATTTT,CATSDEGQGSTDTQYF
TRBV5-4,-,-,TRBJ2-5,TGTGCCAGCACCCAAACACAAAGAAAGCAAGAGACCCAGTACTTC,CASTQTQRKQETQYF
TRBV11-2,TRBD2,-,TRBJ2-1,TGTGCCAGCACCGGACTCGGGACTAACCTGAATGAGCAGTTCTTC,CASTGLGTNLNEQFF
TRBV10-3,-,-,TRBJ2-5,TGTGCCATCAGTGGCCAGGGGTCCGAGCGTGAGACCCAGTACTTC,CAISGQGSERETQYF
TRBV28,-,once,TRBJ2-7,TGTGCCACCACCGGGACACCGATCTCCTACGAGCAGTACTTC,CATTGTPISYEQYF
TRBV4-3,-,-,TRBJ1-1,TGCGCCAGCAGCCAGGACAGCGACCTAACGGGCACTGAAGCTTTCTTT,CASSQDSDLTGTEAFF
TRBV3-1/TRBV3-2,-,-,TRBJ2-7,TGTGCCAGCAGCCAAGATCACGAGCAGTACTTC,CASSQDHEQYF
TRBV4-3,-,-,TRBJ2-7,TGCGCCAGCAGCCAAGTATCAGGGTCCTACGAGCAGTACTTC,CASSQVSGSYEQYF
TRBV27,TRBD1,-,TRBJ2-7,TGTGCCAGCAGCCACTCCGGGACAGGGGGCGACGAGCAGTACTTC,CASSHSGTGGDEQYF
TRBV27,TRBD1,-,TRBJ1-1,TGTGCCAGCAGCTATTTGCGGACAGGGACCACTGAAGCTTTCTTT,CASSYLRTGTTEAFF
TRBV4-1,-,-,TRBJ2-1,TGCGCCAGCAGCCAGGTACGGGGGTCGTACAATGAGCAGTTCTTC,CASSQVRGSYNEQFF
TRBV2,-,-,TRBJ1-1,TGTGCCAGCAGCGTGTCGAACACTGAAGCTTTCTTT,CASSVSNTEAFF
TRBV19,-,-,TRBJ2-4,TGTGCCAGTAGTACCCTCCCTCCAGGGGCGGGGGTAGCCAAAAACATTCAGTACTTC,CASSTLPPGAGVAKNIQYF
TRBV7-2,-,-,TRBJ1-5,TGTGCCAGCAGCTTTGTACAGGGAGCGGATCAGCCCCAGCATTTT,CASSFVQGADQPQHF
TRBV5-1,-,-,TRBJ2-7,TGCGCCAGCAGCTTAATACAGGGCTCCTACGAGCAGTACTTC,CASSLIQGSYEQYF
TRBV30,TRBD1,-,TRBJ1-6,TGTGCCTGGAGAGGGGGCAATTCACCCCTCCACTTT,CAWRGGNSPLHF
TRBV27,-,few,TRBJ1-2,TGTGCCAGCAGTTTAACGAGGGATTCTGGCTACACCTTC,CASSLTRDSGYTF
TRBV7-2,-,-,TRBJ1-1,TGTGCCAGCAGCTTCATCCACCGGGACCTCGAAGCTTTCTTT,CASSFIHRDLEAFF
TRBV7-2,-,once,TRBJ1-1,TGTGCCAGCAGCCCAATAAAGACAGGTTTCTACACTGAAGCTTTCTTT,CASSPIKTGFYTEAFF
TRBV19,-,few,TRBJ2-7,TGTGCCAGTAGTCCAACAGGGTACTCCTACGAGCAGTACTTC,CASSPTGYSYEQYF
TRBV7-3,TRBD1,-,TRBJ1-2,TGTGCCAGCAGCCCCGGGACAGCCTATGGCTACACCTTC,CASSPGTAYGYTF
TRBV24-1,TRBD1,-,TRBJ2-2,TGTGCCACCAGTGATTTGGGGGGACAGGGAGCGAACACCGGGGAGCTGTTTTTT,CATSDLGGQGANTGELFF
TRBV6-6,TRBD2,-,TRBJ2-7,TGTGCCAGCAGTAGATCTAGCGGGGGGCCATACGAGCAGTACTTC,CASSRSSGGPYEQYF
TRBV5-4,TRBD1,-,TRBJ2-2,TGTGCCAGCAGCTTTAACAGGGGGAGCACCGGGGAGCTGTTTTTT,CASSFNRGSTGELFF
TRBV5-1,-,medium-sized,TRBJ1-3,TGCGCCAGCAGCCCCCTCTCTGGAAACACCATATATTTT,CASSPLSGNTIYF
TRBV11-2,-,-,TRBJ1-2,TGTGCCAGCAGCCCCCAAGCTGGGGATTATGGCTACACCTTC,CASSPQAGDYGYTF
TRBV6-5,TRBD1,-,TRBJ2-5,TGTGCCAGCAGTCGTACCGGGACAGGGGGGGAGACCCAGTACTTC,CASSRTGTGGETQYF
TRBV9,-,-,TRBJ2-2,TGTGCCAGCAGCGCCCCCGGACAGACGAACACCGGGGAGCTGTTTTTT,CASSAPGQTNTGELFF
TRBV20-1,-,-,TRBJ1-2,TGCAGTGCTAGAATTGACTATGGCTACACCTTC,CSARIDYGYTF
TRBV9,-,-,TRBJ1-6,TGTGCCAGCAGCGCAAAGGGTAGAGATTCACCCCTCCACTTT,CASSAKGRDSPLHF
TRBV5-1,-,-,TRBJ1-2,TGCGCCAGCAGCTTGAAGGATCACTATGGCTACACCTTC,CASSLKDHYGYTF
TRBV7-6,-,once,TRBJ1-1,TGTGCCAGCAGCTTAAGTCAGCGCACTGAAGCTTTCTTT,CASSLSQRTEAFF
TRBV24-1,-,-,TRBJ1-2,TGTGCCACCAGTGATGAAGTCTATGGCTACACCTTC,CATSDEVYGYTF
TRBV5-6,TRBD1,-,TRBJ1-2,TGTGCCAGCAGCCTCTGGGACAGGGCTGGCTACACCTTC,CASSLWDRAGYTF
TRBV14,TRBD1,once,TRBJ2-2,TGTGCCAGCGCACGGGACAGACTGAACACCGGGGAGCTGTTTTTT,CASARDRLNTGELFF
TRBV10-3,-,-,TRBJ1-3,TGTGCCAGCGGGGGACCTTACTCTGGAAACACCATATATTTT,CASGGPYSGNTIYF
TRBV6-2/TRBV6-3,TRBD2,-,TRBJ2-5,TGTGCCAGCAGTCGCCTCGGAGCGGGGGGGCAAGAGACCCAGTACTTC,CASSRLGAGGQETQYF